This TCR beta chain was obtained from a study of blood T cell repertoires in COVID-19 (TCRdb year 2020). Background for the entire study: Samples from collaborators originated in the United States, Italy and Spain and spanned both the acute and convalescent phases of COVID-19. The dataset comprised deeply sampled blood TCRbeta repertoires from subjects exposed to, actively infected with, or recovered from COVID-19. The prospective study material was composed of cDNA or gDNA derived from T cells, B-cell-depleted T cells, or PBMCs. Samples came from the ongoing ImmuneRACE study (first 160 participants) plus 1,254 subjects from 6 global collaborators. A de-identified subject ID, COVID-19 status, age in years and sex were almost always included in the sample metadata. The repertoires were released in a freely available public database meant as a resource for research on the immune response to SARS-CoV-2. Where HLA class I and class II types were available, the types were taken from metadata supplied by the sample provider, not from assay-based typing.

Collaborating institutions collected whole blood in K2EDTA tubes following their own protocols. For TCRbeta analysis, collaborator samples were shipped as frozen whole blood, as isolated PBMCs, or as DNA extracted from either sample type. The immunoSEQ Assay, a bias-controlled multiplex PCR, was used to amplify TCRbeta CDR3 regions from genomic DNA. Regarding the original processing steps: The number of nucleated cells in each sample was estimated by amplification of reference gene primers within the assay. To quantify the absolute abundance of each unique TCRbeta CDR3 rearrangement, sequence reads were collapsed and filtered. For each sample, productive Simpson clonality was calculated as the square root of Simpson's diversity index across productive rearrangements. TCRdb carries this immuneACCESS record with in-frame sequences only. Its versions omit some clonotypes, under half of them owing to an unresolved V gene in the studies checked, with the rest unexplained. Clone size and V and J calls were adopted from that table, with D and trimming inferred from the DNA. The sample profile shows roughly 11,000 clones; around 90% of them were found once. The ten largest clones take up approximately 11% of the sample.

On this clone: Its antigen is still unknown. Qualities for individual bases were not recorded, and no much larger clone is one base off.

What the work shows at the level of the full study, not this receptor alone: Clinical and demographic metadata were provided uncurated, with the amount varying by source and participant.

The CDR3 spans 15 residues, from the cysteine through the phenylalanine. Of all the DNA, just the CDR3 is kept, 45 bases in frame from base 1. The junction shows trimming of 4 bases on V and 6 bases on J, plus 16 bases between the germline ends. Per the germline V gene (reference sequence), LNHDA is the CDR1 and SQIVND is the CDR2. This receptor was identified in a human donor in a cohort sampled during active COVID-19. This chain joins TRBV19 to TRBJ1-5; matching of 5 bases hints at TRBD1 as the D gene. Sequencing was done on a sample of peripheral blood. The CDR3 region: CASSTIDRVAQPQHF. In nucleotides, the sequence is TGTGCCAGTAGTACCATCGACAGAGTGGCTCAGCCCCAGCATTTT.